These T cell receptor beta chains were read from a single sample in a study of patients and donors after allogeneic stem cell transplantation. TCRdb recomputed calls from the RT-PCR reads with MiXCR, one row per CDR3 protein. Among about a million distinct CDR3 sequences listed, about a sixth were seen once. The sample comprised blood, either unsorted or a sorted T cell fraction (not recorded which). The receptors shown here come from a human donor who was either an allogeneic HSCT recipient or a stem cell or donor lymphocyte infusion donor (not recorded which). It is not recorded whose cells these are; they may come from a transplant donor. CDR3s include the opening cysteine and the closing phenylalanine or tryptophan. A D gene is named only where the DNA matches it firmly. Clone size appears in some rows only: once, few, many, or a class for an expanded clone.

V gene,clone size,D gene,J gene,CDR3 DNA,CDR3 protein
TRBV6-2/TRBV6-3,.,.,TRBJ1-2,TGTGCCAGCAGTCGCTCAAGGCGAGCTAACTATGGCTACACCTTC,CASSRSRRANYGYTF
TRBV20-1,.,.,TRBJ1-1,TGCAGTGCTAGCCCGGGGGTTGAAAGGGCTTTCTTT,CSASPGVERAFF
TRBV25-1,few,.,TRBJ1-5,TGTGCCAGCAGTCCCGGGCAGGATCAGCCCCAGCATTTT,CASSPGQDQPQHF
TRBV4-2,.,TRBD1,TRBJ1-3,TGTGCCAGCAGCCAAGGGAACAGGGGGCAGGGAAACACCATATATTTT,CASSQGNRGQGNTIYF
TRBV20-1,few,.,TRBJ1-5,TGCAGTGCTACCCAGGGTTCGGTCAATCAGCCCCAGCATTTT,CSATQGSVNQPQHF
TRBV5-1,few,TRBD2,TRBJ2-2,TGCGCCAGCAGATTAATGGCTCAGGGAGGGACCACCGGGGAGCTGTTTTTT,CASRLMAQGGTTGELFF
TRBV20-1,many,.,TRBJ1-4,TGCAGTGCTGGGGGGACTAATGAAAAACTGTTTTTT,CSAGGTNEKLFF
TRBV7-9,.,.,TRBJ1-1,TGTGCCAGCAGCTTAAAGGCAGGACTGAACACTGAAGCTTTCTTT,CASSLKAGLNTEAFF
TRBV24-1,.,.,TRBJ2-5,TGTGCCACCAGTGATTCTTCCATCGGGAATCAGGAGACCCAGTACTTC,CATSDSSIGNQETQYF
TRBV20-1,.,TRBD1,TRBJ2-7,TGCAGTGCTAGTAAATCCACAGGGGGTTCCTACGAGCAGTACTTC,CSASKSTGGSYEQYF
TRBV12-3/TRBV12-4,few,.,TRBJ1-6,TGTGCCAGCAGTCCCGGGACCCTGAAGTCACCCCTCCACTTT,CASSPGTLKSPLHF
TRBV30,few,.,TRBJ1-5,TGTGCCTGGAGTGTATTGGGGAGCGGCAATCAGCCCCAGCATTTT,CAWSVLGSGNQPQHF
TRBV18,.,.,TRBJ2-5,TGTGCCAGCTCACCACAACTCCAGAAAAAAGAGACCCAGTACTTC,CASSPQLQKKETQYF
TRBV20-1,.,TRBD1,TRBJ2-7,TGCAGTGCTAGAAAGACAGGGTCCCACGAGCAGTACTTC,CSARKTGSHEQYF
TRBV4-1,few,TRBD2,TRBJ2-7,TGCGCCAGCAGCCACTCTAAGACTAGCAGCTACTACGAGCAGTACTTC,CASSHSKTSSYYEQYF
TRBV12-3/TRBV12-4,few,.,TRBJ1-2,TGTGCCAGCAGTTTATCGACAGCTGGCTACACCTTC,CASSLSTAGYTF
TRBV29-1,.,.,TRBJ1-2,TGCAGCGTTGAAGTAGCAGGGAGGGTCGGCTACACCTTC,CSVEVAGRVGYTF
TRBV5-1,.,TRBD1,TRBJ1-2,TGCACCAGCAGCTTGGTCTCCGGGACAGCTTATGGCTACACCTTC,CTSSLVSGTAYGYTF
TRBV9,few,TRBD1,TRBJ1-3,TGTGCCAGCAGCGTAGGAAGGACAGGGCTCCGAAACACCATATATTTT,CASSVGRTGLRNTIYF
TRBV2,few,.,TRBJ2-3,TGTGCCAGCAGGCTCCGGGTTAATAGCGGCAGCACAGATACGCAGTATTTT,CASRLRVNSGSTDTQYF
TRBV5-1,few,.,TRBJ1-2,TGCGCCAGCACCGGTGGAGGGGGAGCTAACTATGGCTACACCTTC,CASTGGGGANYGYTF
TRBV4-1,once,.,TRBJ2-1,TGCGCCAGCAGCGAGTTACTGGGCGGCAATGAGCAGTTCTTC,CASSELLGGNEQFF
TRBV4-1,few,TRBD2,TRBJ2-5,TGCGCCAGCAGCCAAGACGTTCCTAGCGGGGCAAAAGAGACCCAGTACTTC,CASSQDVPSGAKETQYF
TRBV20-1,few,TRBD2,TRBJ2-1,TGCAGTGCTAGTGAACGGCTAGCGGGAGGTCGCTCCTACAATGAGCAGTTCTTC,CSASERLAGGRSYNEQFF
TRBV7-9,few,TRBD2,TRBJ2-1,TGTGCCAGCAGCTTAGCGGCCCCGGGACTAGCCTTTCGGGTTGGGTTCTTC,CASSLAAPGLAFRVGFF
TRBV5-1,.,.,TRBJ1-4,TGCGCCAGCAGCCCATATGGGACCGTGGCGGAAAAACTGTTTTTT,CASSPYGTVAEKLFF
TRBV20-1,few,.,TRBJ1-4,TGCAGTGCTAGAGACTCGGACTGGAAACTGTTTTTT,CSARDSDWKLFF
TRBV20-1,few,TRBD1,TRBJ1-3,TGCAGTGCAACCGGGACAGTCGGAAACACCATATATTTT,CSATGTVGNTIYF
TRBV27,few,.,TRBJ2-1,TGTGCCAGCAGTAACCCATGGACCGCAGAGCAGTTCTTC,CASSNPWTAEQFF
TRBV10-3,many,.,TRBJ2-5,TGTGCCATCAGTGTCCAGGACACCCGAAAAGAGACCCAGTACTTC,CAISVQDTRKETQYF
TRBV19,.,.,TRBJ1-1,TGTGCCAGTAGGATAATGGGAAGTGAAGCTTTCTTT,CASRIMGSEAFF
TRBV3-1,once,.,TRBJ1-5,TGTGCCAGCAGCCCGCTCGGGGCGGGGGGCAATCAGCCCCAGCATTTT,CASSPLGAGGNQPQHF
TRBV9,few,.,TRBJ2-3,TGTGCCAGCAGCAGGGCGGGATCCACAGATACGCAGTATTTT,CASSRAGSTDTQYF
TRBV6-1,.,.,TRBJ2-7,TGTGCCAGCAGAGCGGCAGGGGTTTATTACGAGCAGTACTTC,CASRAAGVYYEQYF
TRBV6-1,.,.,TRBJ2-1,TGTGCCAGCAGCCCTCACAGGGCTGGGTACAATGAGCAGTTCTTC,CASSPHRAGYNEQFF
TRBV20-1,few,TRBD2,TRBJ2-2,TGCAGTGCTAGTAGACGGCTAGCGGGAGTTAAGAAAACCGGGGAGCTGTTTTTT,CSASRRLAGVKKTGELFF
TRBV12-3/TRBV12-4,.,TRBD2,TRBJ2-1,TGTGCCAGCAGCCCTAGCGGGAAGACCTACAATGAGCAGTTCTTC,CASSPSGKTYNEQFF
TRBV9,few,TRBD1,TRBJ2-3,TGTGCCAGCAGCGTACTGGGACAGGGCACAGATACGCAGTATTTT,CASSVLGQGTDTQYF
TRBV24-1,few,TRBD2,TRBJ2-3,TGTGCCACCAGTGATTTGCAGGCTAGCGGGAGCTCAGATACGCAGTATTTT,CATSDLQASGSSDTQYF
TRBV12-3/TRBV12-4,.,.,TRBJ1-2,TGTGCCAGCAGCCCTCTAAGAGGGCGTGGTGGCTACACCTTC,CASSPLRGRGGYTF
TRBV29-1,.,TRBD2,TRBJ2-7,TGCAGCGTTGAGTCATGGGGACTAGCCTCACGGGCTTACGAGCAGTACTTC,CSVESWGLASRAYEQYF
TRBV7-2,.,.,TRBJ1-3,TGTGCCAGCAGCTTTGACAGCACCTCTGGAAACACCATATATTTT,CASSFDSTSGNTIYF
TRBV6-2/TRBV6-3,.,.,TRBJ2-7,TGTGCCAGCAGTTACTCGACTGTGCAGTACTTC,CASSYSTVQYF
TRBV11-1,.,TRBD1,TRBJ2-7,TGTGCCAGCAGCTTAGAATTCCGACAGGGGCCCCGATACTACGAGCAGTACTTC,CASSLEFRQGPRYYEQYF
TRBV27,.,.,TRBJ1-1,TGTGCCAGCAGTTTAGTCCGCGGGGCTGTAGCTTTCTTT,CASSLVRGAVAFF